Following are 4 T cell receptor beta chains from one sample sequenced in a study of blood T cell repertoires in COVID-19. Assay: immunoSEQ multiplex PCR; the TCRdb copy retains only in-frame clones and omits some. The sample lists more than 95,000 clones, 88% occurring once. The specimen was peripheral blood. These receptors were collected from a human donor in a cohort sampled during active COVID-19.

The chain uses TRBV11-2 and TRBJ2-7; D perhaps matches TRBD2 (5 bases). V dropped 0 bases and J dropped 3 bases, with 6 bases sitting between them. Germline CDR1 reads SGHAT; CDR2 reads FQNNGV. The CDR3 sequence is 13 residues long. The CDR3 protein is CASSLDAGYEQYF. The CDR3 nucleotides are TGTGCCAGCAGCTTAGATGCGGGCTACGAGCAGTACTTC.

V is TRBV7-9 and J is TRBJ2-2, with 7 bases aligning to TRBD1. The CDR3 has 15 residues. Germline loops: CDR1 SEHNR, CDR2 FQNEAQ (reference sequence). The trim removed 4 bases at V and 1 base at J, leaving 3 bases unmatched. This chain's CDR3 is CASSYRTGNTGELFF. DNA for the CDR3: TGTGCCAGCAGCTACAGGACAGGGAACACCGGGGAGCTGTTTTTT.

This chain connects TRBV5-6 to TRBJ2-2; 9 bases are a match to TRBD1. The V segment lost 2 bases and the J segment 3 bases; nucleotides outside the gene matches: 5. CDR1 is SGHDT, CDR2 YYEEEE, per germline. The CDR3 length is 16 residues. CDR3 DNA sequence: TGTGCCAGCAGCTTCTTGGACAGGGGAGACACCGGGGAGCTGTTTTTT. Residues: CASSFLDRGDTGELFF.

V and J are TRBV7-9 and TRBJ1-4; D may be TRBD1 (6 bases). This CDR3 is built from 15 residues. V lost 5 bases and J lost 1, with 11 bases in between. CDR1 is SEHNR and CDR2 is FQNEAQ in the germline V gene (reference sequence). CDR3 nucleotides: TGTGCCAGCAGCCCCGAACAGGGAACTAATGAAAAACTGTTTTTT. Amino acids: CASSPEQGTNEKLFF.